The clone carrying this T cell receptor (beta chain) showed up just once. Its antigen is not known. CDR3 length: 15 amino acids. V lost 0 bases to trimming and J lost 3 bases, with 11 bases between them. Germline values: CDR1 WNHNN, CDR2 SYGVQD (reference sequence). The sample originates from a study of cytomegalovirus exposure and HLA in healthy donors. General study results and limits: Another analysis was done later, and it associated 16,951 TCR beta sequences with HLA alleles at 0.05 false discovery rate.

The PCR used 60 Vbeta and 13 Jbeta primers. TCRdb keeps only in-frame clones here, not all; method: immunoSEQ multiplex PCR. The data show some 130,000 clones, roughly 80% seen once. Sequencing was carried out using PBMCs. This receptor was identified in a woman in her 50s in good health and CMV-seropositive. V and J are TRBV10-1 and TRBJ1-2, with a possible D match to TRBD1 (6 bases). CDR3 coding DNA: TGCGCCAGCAGTGAGTCGCCCGACAGGTACTATGGCTACACCTTC. It encodes CASSESPDRYYGYTF.